Following are 8 T cell receptor beta chains from one sample sequenced in a study of blood T cells in healthy people across ages (dated by TCRdb to 2014 to 2015). The method was 5' RACE. TCRdb records Illumina HiSeq 2500 as the sequencer. A second PCR of roughly 7 to 12 cycles was performed with a sample-barcoded 5' primer and a J-beta primer mix. TCRdb cleaned the public reads at Q25 with fastp, built clones with MiXCR and kept in-frame beta chains. Rows are combined by CDR3 protein, so each entry shows the most common genes and DNA. This sample lists under 1,100,000 distinct CDR3 sequences; 20% to 25% were detected once. Approximately 0.75% of the sample is held by the ten biggest clonotypes. Separately, the same data were catalogued under a study of T cells of mothers and their children.

Input material: blood. These receptors all stem from a girl aged 2 to 10 in good health.

This clonotype turned up a few times. The chain is built from TRBV29-1 and TRBJ1-1, with D possibly matching TRBD1 (6 bases). The CDR3 runs 14 residues. Germline lookup yields CDR1 SQVTM and CDR2 ANQGSEA. Trimming left V 0 bases short and J 8 bases short, with 16 bases between. CDR3: CSVEETGGGLEAFF. Written as DNA, the CDR3 is TGCAGCGTTGAAGAGACAGGTGGGGGTCTAGAAGCTTTCTTT. The variable domain in full, with the rest retrieved from reference TRBV29-1 and TRBJ1-1, is SAVISQKPSRDICQRGTSLTIQCQVDSQVTMMFWYRQQPGQSLTLIATANQGSEATYESGFVIDKFPISRPNLTFSTLTVSNMSPEDSSIYLCSVEETGGGLEAFFGQGTRLTVV.

The rearrangement joins TRBV5-1 to TRBJ2-7, with 10 bases aligning to TRBD2. Trimming took 6 bases from V and 2 from J; bases not matched to a gene: 5. The CDR3 has 14 residues. In germline, CDR1 is SGHRS, CDR2 YFSETQ. The CDR3 loop is CASTRAGGTYEQYF. In DNA, the CDR3 is TGCGCCAGCACGAGAGCGGGAGGGACCTACGAGCAGTACTTC.

This clonotype has at least ten counts. This chain links TRBV19 with TRBJ2-7; the D gene is possibly TRBD2 (5 bases). The V and J ends lost 0 bases and 5 bases respectively, with 14 bases between them. Per the germline V gene, CDR1 is LNHDA and CDR2 is SQIVND (reference sequence). CDR3 length equals 15 residues. The CDR3 here is CASSIDRGRSDEQYF. CDR3 DNA: TGTGCCAGTAGTATAGACCGGGGAAGGTCGGACGAGCAGTACTTC.

This clonotype turned up a few times. The rearrangement joins TRBV7-2 to TRBJ2-4, with 7 bases matching TRBD2. The J segment lost 6 bases and the V segment lost 5 bases, leaving 7 bases of the junction unmatched. The CDR3 loop spans 14 amino acids. CDR1 and CDR2 (germline): SGHTA, FQGNSA. CDR3 amino acids: CASSITSAGNIQYF. In nucleotides, the CDR3 is TGTGCCAGCAGCATTACTAGCGCGGGAAACATTCAGTACTTC.

This clonotype was seen just once. The chain has TRBV28 and TRBJ2-3; D remains unclear. The ends were cut back, 1 base at V and 0 bases at J, with 14 bases in the middle. The germline V gene has CDR1 MDHEN and CDR2 SYDVKM. This CDR3 region has 17 residues. The DNA for the CDR3 is TGTGCCAGCAGTTTATTCCTAAAGGACCTTAGCACAGATACGCAGTATTTT. It translates to CASSLFLKDLSTDTQYF. The variable domain in full, with the rest retrieved from reference TRBV28 and TRBJ2-3, is DVKVTQSSRYLVKRTGEKVFLECVQDMDHENMFWYRQDPGLGLRLIYFSYDVKMKEKGDIPEGYSVSREKKERFSLILESASTNQTSMYLCASSLFLKDLSTDTQYFGPGTRLTVL.

This clonotype was seen more than once but under ten times. The gene calls are TRBV29-1 and TRBJ1-1; 7 bases match TRBD1. Germline-derived CDR1 and CDR2 are SQVTM and ANQGSEA. J was trimmed by 5 bases and V by 7 bases; bases with no gene match: 7. The CDR3 is made up of 12 amino acids. In nucleotides, the CDR3 is TGCAGCGCCCGACAGGGTGGAACTGAAGCTTTCTTT. It is translated as CSARQGGTEAFF.

In this sample, this clonotype turned up a few times. The chain joins TRBV11-3 to TRBJ2-5, with TRBD2 identical over 7 bases. The CDR3 has 16 amino acids. The germline CDR1 and CDR2 sequences are SGHNT and YENEEA. J gave up 4 bases and V 5 bases, and 13 bases lay outside the gene matches. The DNA of the CDR3 is TGTGCCAGCAGCCCCTCTGGCGTGTCGGGGGGAGAGACCCAGTACTTC. It encodes CASSPSGVSGGETQYF.

This clonotype showed up just once. The chain uses TRBV4-3 and TRBJ1-2; TRBD1 matches 8 bases. Germline CDR1 is LGHNA and CDR2 is YSLEER. After removal of 1 base from V and 8 bases from J, the junction contained 9 bases not matched to a gene. The CDR3 is made up of 15 amino acids. In nucleotides, the CDR3 is TGCGCCAGCAGCCAAGCAGGACAGGGCCCCTACGGCTACACCTTC. Its protein product is CASSQAGQGPYGYTF.